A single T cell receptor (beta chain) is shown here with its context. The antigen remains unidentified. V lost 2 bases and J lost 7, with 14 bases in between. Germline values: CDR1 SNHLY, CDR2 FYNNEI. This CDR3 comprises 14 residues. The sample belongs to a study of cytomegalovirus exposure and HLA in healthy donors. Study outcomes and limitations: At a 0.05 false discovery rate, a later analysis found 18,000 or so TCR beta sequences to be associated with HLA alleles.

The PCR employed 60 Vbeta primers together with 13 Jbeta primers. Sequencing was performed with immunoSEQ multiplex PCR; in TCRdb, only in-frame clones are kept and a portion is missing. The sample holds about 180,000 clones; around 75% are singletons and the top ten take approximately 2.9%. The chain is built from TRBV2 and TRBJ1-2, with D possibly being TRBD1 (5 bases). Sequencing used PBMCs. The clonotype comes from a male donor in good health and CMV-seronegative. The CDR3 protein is CASSERARGGGYTF. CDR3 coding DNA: TGTGCCAGCAGTGAACGGGCTAGGGGTGGTGGCTACACCTTC.